This T cell receptor beta chain was captured in a study of blood T cell repertoires in COVID-19. Overall study context: Samples came from the United States, Italy and Spain, spanning acute and convalescent COVID-19.

TCRdb's copy holds only in-frame clones and misses some; the assay was immunoSEQ multiplex PCR. The sample includes 200,000 to 250,000 clones, 65% to 90% seen only once; the top ten take under 2.5%. The junction had 6 bases not matched to a gene; V was cut back by 3 bases and J by 5 bases. The CDR3 runs to 15 residues. CDR1 is SGHTS, CDR2 YDEGEE, per germline. V is TRBV5-8 and J is TRBJ2-3; 10 bases are a match to TRBD1. This clonotype was sampled from a woman in her 70s with COVID-19, enrolled during active disease. Sequencing was performed on peripheral blood. CDR3: CASSSPGQGKDTQYF. CDR3 nucleotides: TGTGCCAGCAGCTCTCCGGGACAGGGGAAAGATACGCAGTATTTT. Drawing the rest from reference TRBV5-8 and TRBJ2-3, the complete variable domain is EAGVTQSPTHLIKTRGQQATLRCSPISGHTSVYWYQQALGLGLQFLLWYDEGEERNRGNFPPRFSGRQFPNYSSELNVNALELEDSALYLCASSSPGQGKDTQYFGPGTRLTVL.